The source of this T cell receptor (beta chain) is a study of regulatory T cells in long-lasting Graves disease. Looked up from germline, CDR1 is MNHEY and CDR2 is SVGEGT. The CDR3 loop spans 16 amino acids. The V gene end was trimmed by 6 bases and the J gene end by 2 bases; junction bases not matched to a gene: 12. The time point is: newly diagnosed GD, antithyroid drugs for less than 3 months. From PBMCs, RNA was extracted and then used to make the TCR library. HTBI primers from iRepertoire and Arm-PCR of CDR3 regions yielded the TCR beta libraries. TCRdb called the multiplex PCR reads again in MiXCR, with one record for every CDR3 protein. The sample has 550,000 or so distinct CDR3 sequences; more than 10% are singletons. The same sample was also studied in work on T cells in Graves' hyperthyroidism and ophthalmopathy.

Sequenced here: peripheral blood mononuclear cells (PBMCs), sampled at new diagnosis, from a patient treated with antithyroid drugs. The chain links TRBV6-2 or TRBV6-3 to TRBJ1-1; 7 bases map to TRBD1. This TCR came from a woman aged 30 to 39 with Graves disease. The CDR3 spells CASRLSQGPPNTEAFF. CDR3 nucleotide sequence: TGTGCCAGCAGGCTCTCACAGGGGCCTCCAAACACTGAAGCTTTCTTT.